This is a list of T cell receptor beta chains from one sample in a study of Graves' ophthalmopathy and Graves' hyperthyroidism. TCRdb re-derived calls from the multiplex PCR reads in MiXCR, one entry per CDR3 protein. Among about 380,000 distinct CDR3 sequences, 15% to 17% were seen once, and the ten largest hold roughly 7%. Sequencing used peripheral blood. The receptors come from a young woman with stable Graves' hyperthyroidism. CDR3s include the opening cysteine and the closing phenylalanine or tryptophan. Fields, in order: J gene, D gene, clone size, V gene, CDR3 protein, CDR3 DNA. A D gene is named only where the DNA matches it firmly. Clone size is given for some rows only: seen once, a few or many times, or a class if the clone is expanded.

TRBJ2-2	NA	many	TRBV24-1	CATSERTGELFF	TGTGCCACCAGTGAGAGGACCGGGGAGCTGTTTTTT
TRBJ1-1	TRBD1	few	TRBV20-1	CSASGQGDDTEAFF	TGCAGTGCTAGTGGACAGGGGGATGACACTGAAGCTTTCTTT
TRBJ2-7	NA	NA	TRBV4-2	CASSQDRTERTGNFYEQYF	TGTGCCAGCAGCCAAGATAGGACGGAGAGGACGGGAAATTTTTACGAGCAGTACTTC
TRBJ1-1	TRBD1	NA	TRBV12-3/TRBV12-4	CASSLAGRGRRTEAFF	TGTGCCAGCAGTTTAGCAGGGAGGGGGCGGCGTACTGAAGCTTTCTTT
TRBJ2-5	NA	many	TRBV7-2	CASSLSYQETQYF	TGTGCCAGCAGCTTAAGTTACCAAGAGACCCAGTACTTC
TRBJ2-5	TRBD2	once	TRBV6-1	CAISEGLAGGRQETQYF	TGTGCCATCAGTGAAGGGCTAGCGGGGGGCCGGCAAGAGACCCAGTACTTC
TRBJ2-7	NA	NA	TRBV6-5	CASSYSIETEETQYF	TGTGCCAGCAGTTACTCGATAGAGACAGAAGAGACTCAGTACTTC
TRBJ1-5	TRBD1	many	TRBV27	CASSDSFTGVQPQHF	TGTGCCAGCAGTGATAGCTTTACAGGGGTTCAGCCCCAGCATTTT
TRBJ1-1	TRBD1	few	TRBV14	CASSQELKPGDRGPKNTEAFF	TGTGCCAGCAGCCAAGAACTCAAACCCGGGGACAGGGGGCCCAAGAACACTGAAGCTTTCTTT
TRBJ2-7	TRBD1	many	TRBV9	CASSATGQGYEQYF	TGTGCCAGCAGCGCCACAGGACAGGGTTACGAGCAGTACTTC
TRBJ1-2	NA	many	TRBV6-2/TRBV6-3	CASTSWEGVNYGYTF	TGTGCCTCAACATCCTGGGAGGGAGTTAACTATGGCTACACCTTC
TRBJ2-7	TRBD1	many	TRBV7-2	CASSPGTGVYEQYF	TGTGCCAGCAGTCCCGGGACAGGTGTCTACGAGCAGTACTTC
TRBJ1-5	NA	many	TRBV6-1	CASGQLNQPQHF	TGTGCCAGCGGACAGTTGAATCAGCCCCAGCATTTT
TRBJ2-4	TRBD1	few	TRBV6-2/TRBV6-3	CASSYPLTGSSKNIQYF	TGTGCCAGCAGTTACCCCTTGACAGGGAGTTCAAAAAACATTCAGTACTTC
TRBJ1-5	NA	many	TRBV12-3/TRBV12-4	CASSPTYPPQPQHF	TGTGCCAGCAGTCCGACTTACCCCCCTCAGCCCCAGCATTTT
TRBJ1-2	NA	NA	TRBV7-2	CASSYDSSEYGYTF	TGTGCCAGCAGCTACGACAGCTCTGAATATGGCTACACCTTC
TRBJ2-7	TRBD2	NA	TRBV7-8	CASSLTSGAGEQYF	TGTGCCAGCAGCTTGACTAGCGGGGCGGGGGAGCAGTACTTC
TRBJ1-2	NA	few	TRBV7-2	CASSLWTRGGIGRQLPFGYTF	TGTGCCAGCAGCTTATGGACGCGGGGAGGGATCGGCAGACAGCTCCCCTTTGGCTACACCTTC
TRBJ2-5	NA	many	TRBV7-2	CASSLQEMRAQYF	TGTGCCAGCAGCTTACAGGAAATGAGGGCCCAGTACTTC
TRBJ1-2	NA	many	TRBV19	CASYKDRAYGYTF	TGTGCCAGTTATAAGGACAGAGCCTATGGCTACACCTTC
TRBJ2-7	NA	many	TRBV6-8	CASSFPPGAYEQYF	TGTGCCAGCAGTTTCCCTCCAGGGGCCTACGAGCAGTACTTC
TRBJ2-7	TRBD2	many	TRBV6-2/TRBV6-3	CASSPLRSGGTYYEQYF	TGTGCCAGCAGCCCCCTCAGGAGCGGGGGGACATACTACGAGCAGTACTTC
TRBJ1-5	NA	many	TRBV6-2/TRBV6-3	CASSYSSPQSHQPQHF	TGTGCCAGCAGTTACTCGTCTCCCCAGTCACATCAGCCCCAGCATTTT
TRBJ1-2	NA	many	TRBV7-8	CASSLGGGYYGYTF	TGTGCCAGCAGCTTAGGCGGGGGTTACTATGGCTACACCTTC
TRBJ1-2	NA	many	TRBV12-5	CASGLVLPGVRYGYTF	TGTGCTAGTGGTTTGGTACTCCCGGGAGTCCGCTATGGCTACACCTTC
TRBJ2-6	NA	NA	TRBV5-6	CASGEPGPGTSGANVLTF	TGTGCCAGCGGCGAACCGGGACCGGGAACCTCTGGGGCCAACGTCCTGACTTTC
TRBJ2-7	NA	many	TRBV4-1	CASSQRSTDREQYF	TGCGCCAGCAGCCAACGATCGACGGACCGGGAGCAGTACTTC
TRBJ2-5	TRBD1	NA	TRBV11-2	CASSLWTQQGETQYF	TGTGCCAGCAGCTTATGGACACAACAGGGGGAGACCCAGTACTTC
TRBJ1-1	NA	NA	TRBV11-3	CASSLVGPMNTEAFF	TGTGCCAGCAGCTTAGTTGGCCCAATGAACACTGAAGCTTTCTTT
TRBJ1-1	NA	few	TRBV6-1	CASREGSTEAFF	TGTGCCAGCAGAGAGGGAAGTACTGAAGCTTTCTTT
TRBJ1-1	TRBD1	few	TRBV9	CASSTQPGQGTEAFF	TGTGCCAGCAGCACTCAACCAGGACAGGGGACTGAAGCTTTCTTT
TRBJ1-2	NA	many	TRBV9	CPPWYGYTF	TGCCCCCCGTGGTATGGCTACACCTTC
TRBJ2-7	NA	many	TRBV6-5	CASRAVDEQYF	TGTGCCAGCAGGGCAGTGGACGAGCAGTACTTC
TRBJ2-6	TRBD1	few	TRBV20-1	CSARSHRGSSGANVLTF	TGCAGTGCTAGATCCCACAGGGGCAGCTCTGGGGCCAACGTCCTGACTTTC
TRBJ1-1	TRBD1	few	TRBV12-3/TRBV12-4	CASSRGQPTEAFF	TGTGCCAGCTCGAGGGGGCAACCCACAGAAGCTTTCTTT
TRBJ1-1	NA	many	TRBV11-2	CASSTPIGITEAFF	TGTGCCAGCAGTACACCCATAGGGATCACTGAAGCTTTCTTT
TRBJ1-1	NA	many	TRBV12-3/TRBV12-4	CASRIQGNRDPNTEAFF	TGTGCCAGCAGGATACAGGGAAACCGAGACCCGAACACTGAAGCTTTCTTT
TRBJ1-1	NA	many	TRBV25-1	CASSDQGRGNTEAFF	TGTGCCAGCAGTGACCAGGGAAGGGGGAACACTGAAGCTTTCTTT
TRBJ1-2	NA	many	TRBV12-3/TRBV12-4	CASGYRTGHRGYTF	TGTGCCAGCGGATACAGGACCGGGCATAGGGGCTACACCTTC
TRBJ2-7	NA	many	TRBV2	CASSRTPSYEQYF	TGTGCCAGCAGTAGGACACCCTCCTACGAGCAGTACTTC
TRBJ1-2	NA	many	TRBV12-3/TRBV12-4	CASSFDSRVDGCTF	TGTGCCAGCAGTTTCGACAGCCGAGTGGATGGCTGCACCTTC
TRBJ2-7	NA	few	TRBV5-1	CASRLGGGYEQYF	TGCGCCAGCCGGTTAGGGGGGGGGTACGAGCAGTACTTC
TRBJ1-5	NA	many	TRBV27	CASPGGGINQPQHF	TGTGCCAGCCCGGGGGGGGGGATCAATCAGCCCCAGCATTTT
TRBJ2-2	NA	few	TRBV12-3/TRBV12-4	CASSLVGFGGELFF	TGTGCCAGCAGTTTAGTTGGCTTCGGCGGGGAGCTGTTTTTT
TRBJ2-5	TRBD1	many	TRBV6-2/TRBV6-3	CASSWGGTGGKTQYF	TGTGCCAGCAGTTGGGGGGGGACAGGGGGTAAGACCCAGTACTTC
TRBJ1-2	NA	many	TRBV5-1	CASSLSGSDYGYTF	TGCGCCAGCAGCTTGTCTGGGAGCGACTATGGCTACACCTTC
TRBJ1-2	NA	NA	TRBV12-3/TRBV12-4	CASSFRTDVGYTF	TGTGCCAGCAGTTTTAGGACGGATGTTGGCTACACCTTC
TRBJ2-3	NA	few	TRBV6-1	CASSEALGAARDTQYF	TGTGCCAGCAGTGAAGCGCTCGGGGCAGCAAGAGATACGCAGTATTTT
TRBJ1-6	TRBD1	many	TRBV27	CASSSLDRSYNSPLHF	TGTGCCAGCAGTTCTTTGGACAGGTCCTATAATTCACCCCTCCACTTT
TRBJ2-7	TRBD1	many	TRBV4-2	CASSQADRGPPYEQYF	TGTGCCAGCAGCCAAGCTGACAGGGGCCCTCCTTACGAGCAGTACTTC
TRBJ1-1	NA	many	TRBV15	CATSRDETVNTEAFF	TGTGCCACCAGCAGAGATGAGACAGTCAACACTGAAGCTTTCTTT